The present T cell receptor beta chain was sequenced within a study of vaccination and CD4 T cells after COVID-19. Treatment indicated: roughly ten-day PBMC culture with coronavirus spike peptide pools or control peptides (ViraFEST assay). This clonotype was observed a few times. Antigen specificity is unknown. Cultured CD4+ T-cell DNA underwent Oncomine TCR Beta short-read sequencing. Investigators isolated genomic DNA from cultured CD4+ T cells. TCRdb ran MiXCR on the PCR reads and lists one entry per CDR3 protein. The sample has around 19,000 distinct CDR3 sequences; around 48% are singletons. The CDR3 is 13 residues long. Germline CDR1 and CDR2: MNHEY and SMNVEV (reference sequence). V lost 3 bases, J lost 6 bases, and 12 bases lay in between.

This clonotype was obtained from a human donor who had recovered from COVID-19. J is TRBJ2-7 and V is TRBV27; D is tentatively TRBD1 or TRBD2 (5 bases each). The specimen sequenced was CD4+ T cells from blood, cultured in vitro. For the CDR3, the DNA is TGTGCCAGCAGTTTGGGGGAAGGGACCGAGCAGTACTTC. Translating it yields CASSLGEGTEQYF.